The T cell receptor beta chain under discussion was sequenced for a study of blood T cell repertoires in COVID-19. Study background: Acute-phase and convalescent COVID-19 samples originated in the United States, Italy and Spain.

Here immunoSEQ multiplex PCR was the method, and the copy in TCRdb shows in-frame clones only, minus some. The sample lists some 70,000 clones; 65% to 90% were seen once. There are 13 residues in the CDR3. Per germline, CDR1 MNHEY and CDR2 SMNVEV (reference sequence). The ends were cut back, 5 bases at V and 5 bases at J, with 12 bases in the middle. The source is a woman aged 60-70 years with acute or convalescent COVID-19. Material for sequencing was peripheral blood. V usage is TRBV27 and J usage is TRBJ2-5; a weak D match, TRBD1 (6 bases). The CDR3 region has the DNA TGTGCCAGCAGTCCACAGGGTCGCGAGACCCAGTACTTC. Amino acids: CASSPQGRETQYF.